The rows below give T cell receptor beta chains drawn from one sample of a study of resident and recirculating memory T cells in vitiligo. Sequencing used immunoSEQ multiplex PCR; TCRdb keeps in-frame clones, though not all of them. The table records roughly 40,000 clones, roughly 91% of them present only once. The sample consisted of blood. These receptors all come from a male donor with vitiligo. Each CDR3 is given with its conserved first and last residue. A D gene is named only where the DNA matches it firmly. Size is stated for part of the rows, as once, few or many counts, or as a class when the clone is expanded.

size: .; V: TRBV27; J: TRBJ2-1; D: .; length: 13; CDR3: CASSLSRRNEQFF; DNA: TGTGCCAGCAGTTTATCGAGGCGGAATGAGCAGTTCTTC
size: .; V: TRBV9; J: TRBJ1-3; D: .; length: 12; CDR3: CASSGGLNTIYF; DNA: TGTGCCAGCAGCGGCGGTTTAAACACCATATATTTT
size: .; V: TRBV11-1; J: TRBJ2-2; D: .; length: 13; CDR3: CASSLALGGELFF; DNA: TGTGCCAGCAGCTTAGCTCTAGGCGGGGAGCTGTTTTTT
size: .; V: TRBV19; J: TRBJ2-1; D: .; length: 15; CDR3: CASMAGPLEHNEQFF; DNA: TGTGCCAGTATGGCAGGCCCACTGGAACACAATGAGCAGTTCTTC
size: .; V: TRBV21-1; J: TRBJ2-7; D: .; length: 16; CDR3: CASSQMDREENYEQYF; DNA: TGTGCCAGCAGCCAAATGGACAGGGAAGAAAACTACGAGCAGTACTTC
size: .; V: TRBV6-6; J: TRBJ1-4; D: TRBD1; length: 14; CDR3: CASSSRTGQEKLFF; DNA: TGTGCCAGCAGTTCAAGGACAGGGCAAGAAAAACTGTTTTTT
size: .; V: TRBV19; J: TRBJ2-2; D: .; length: 13; CDR3: CASHREYTGELFF; DNA: TGTGCCAGCCACAGGGAGTACACCGGGGAGCTGTTTTTT
size: .; V: TRBV7-2; J: TRBJ2-3; D: TRBD2; length: 16; CDR3: CASSLSGTSAGDTQYF; DNA: TGTGCCAGCAGCTTGTCCGGGACTAGCGCGGGAGATACGCAGTATTTT
size: .; V: TRBV29-1; J: TRBJ1-1; D: .; length: 13; CDR3: CSAQDGINTEAFF; DNA: TGCAGCGCCCAGGATGGTATTAACACTGAAGCTTTCTTT
size: .; V: TRBV6-1; J: TRBJ1-2; D: .; length: 13; CDR3: CASTFRQENGYTF; DNA: TGTGCCAGCACGTTCAGACAGGAGAATGGCTACACCTTC
size: .; V: TRBV7-2; J: TRBJ2-3; D: TRBD2; length: 16; CDR3: CASRRKTSVVSDTQYF; DNA: TGTGCCAGCAGACGAAAGACTAGCGTGGTCTCAGATACGCAGTATTTT
size: .; V: TRBV7-8; J: TRBJ2-2; D: .; length: 16; CDR3: CASSPVGGAVTGELFF; DNA: TGTGCCAGCAGCCCAGTGGGCGGGGCGGTTACCGGGGAGCTGTTTTTT
size: .; V: TRBV7-3; J: TRBJ2-1; D: .; length: 13; CDR3: CASSSSWSNEQFF; DNA: TGTGCCAGCAGCTCCAGCTGGAGTAATGAGCAGTTCTTC
size: .; V: TRBV5-8; J: TRBJ2-5; D: TRBD2; length: 15; CDR3: CASSLPKTSRLPQYF; DNA: TGTGCCAGCAGCTTGCCTAAGACTAGCCGTTTGCCCCAGTACTTC
size: .; V: TRBV27; J: TRBJ2-1; D: .; length: 13; CDR3: CASLPSSSGEQFF; DNA: TGTGCCAGCTTACCCTCTAGCTCCGGGGAGCAGTTCTTC
size: .; V: TRBV20-1; J: TRBJ2-5; D: .; length: 10; CDR3: CSAAEETQYF; DNA: TGCAGTGCGGCAGAAGAGACCCAGTACTTC
size: few; V: TRBV6-1; J: TRBJ1-1; D: .; length: 13; CDR3: CASSEGAEHEAFF; DNA: TGTGCCAGCAGTGAAGGGGCAGAGCACGAAGCTTTCTTT
size: .; V: TRBV4-1; J: TRBJ1-1; D: TRBD1; length: 17; CDR3: CASSYRDRGREDTEAFF; DNA: TGCGCCAGCAGCTACCGGGACAGGGGGCGCGAGGACACTGAAGCTTTCTTT
size: .; V: TRBV7-9; J: TRBJ2-4; D: .; length: 14; CDR3: CASSLGGPPSIQYF; DNA: TGTGCCAGCAGCTTGGGGGGACCACCAAGCATTCAGTACTTC
size: .; V: TRBV18; J: TRBJ1-4; D: .; length: 14; CDR3: CASSPGTDREKLFF; DNA: TGTGCCAGCTCGCCCGGGACGGACAGAGAAAAACTGTTTTTT
size: .; V: TRBV27; J: TRBJ1-2; D: .; length: 16; CDR3: CATRRGSPADSYGYTF; DNA: TGTGCCACCCGGCGGGGGTCCCCAGCTGATTCCTATGGCTACACCTTC
size: .; V: TRBV7-8; J: TRBJ1-2; D: .; length: 15; CDR3: CASSPGQAPSGGYTF; DNA: TGTGCCAGCAGCCCCGGACAAGCCCCAAGTGGTGGCTACACCTTC
size: .; V: TRBV30; J: TRBJ1-4; D: .; length: 12; CDR3: CAWTGENEKLFF; DNA: TGTGCCTGGACTGGAGAGAATGAAAAACTGTTTTTT
size: .; V: TRBV7-2; J: TRBJ2-4; D: TRBD1; length: 18; CDR3: CASSLGVGQGSAKNIQYF; DNA: TGTGCCAGCAGCTTAGGCGTAGGACAGGGGTCCGCCAAAAACATTCAGTACTTC
size: once; V: TRBV7-2; J: TRBJ1-2; D: TRBD1; length: 13; CDR3: CASSPGGGNGYTF; DNA: TGTGCCAGCAGCCCAGGGGGCGGCAATGGCTACACCTTC
size: .; V: TRBV5-1; J: TRBJ1-2; D: TRBD1; length: 15; CDR3: CASSTRQGPTGGYTF; DNA: TGCGCCAGCAGCACAAGACAGGGGCCAACGGGTGGCTACACCTTC
size: .; V: TRBV7-6; J: TRBJ2-7; D: TRBD2; length: 14; CDR3: CASSASGGPYEQYF; DNA: TGTGCCAGCAGCGCCAGCGGGGGGCCCTACGAGCAGTACTTC
size: .; V: TRBV5-6; J: TRBJ2-1; D: TRBD2; length: 16; CDR3: CASSPVSGGLANEQFF; DNA: TGTGCCAGCAGCCCCGTGTCGGGGGGGCTTGCCAATGAGCAGTTCTTC
size: .; V: TRBV30; J: TRBJ1-1; D: TRBD1; length: 15; CDR3: CAGMTGGGVVTEAFF; DNA: TGTGCCGGAATGACAGGGGGCGGAGTTGTCACTGAAGCTTTCTTT
size: .; V: TRBV7-9; J: TRBJ2-1; D: TRBD2; length: 19; CDR3: CASSFLSSQVTSGHGEQFF; DNA: TGTGCCAGCAGCTTCCTTAGCAGTCAGGTGACTAGCGGGCACGGTGAGCAGTTCTTC
size: .; V: TRBV5-1; J: TRBJ1-2; D: .; length: 13; CDR3: CASSSQASYGYTF; DNA: TGCGCCAGCAGCTCCCAGGCCTCCTATGGCTACACCTTC
size: few; V: TRBV5-6; J: TRBJ1-6; D: TRBD1; length: 15; CDR3: CASRPGQGFPSPLHF; DNA: TGTGCCAGCAGACCAGGACAGGGCTTTCCTTCACCCCTCCACTTT
size: once; V: TRBV30; J: TRBJ1-6; D: .; length: 13; CDR3: CAWSEQSGSPLHF; DNA: TGTGCCTGGAGTGAACAGAGCGGGTCACCCCTCCACTTT
size: once; V: TRBV10-3; J: TRBJ2-3; D: .; length: 14; CDR3: CAISGQNYTDTQYF; DNA: TGTGCCATCAGTGGGCAGAACTACACAGATACGCAGTATTTT
size: .; V: TRBV4-2; J: TRBJ2-5; D: TRBD1; length: 18; CDR3: CASSQDSPGQGGYETQYF; DNA: TGTGCCAGCAGCCAAGATTCCCCCGGACAGGGGGGATATGAGACCCAGTACTTC
size: .; V: TRBV9; J: TRBJ2-5; D: TRBD2; length: 16; CDR3: CASSVASGALGETQYF; DNA: TGTGCCAGCAGCGTGGCTAGCGGGGCCCTCGGGGAGACCCAGTACTTC
size: .; V: TRBV5-1; J: TRBJ2-5; D: .; length: 14; CDR3: CASSLATGVETQYF; DNA: TGCGCCAGCAGCTTGGCCACGGGGGTGGAGACCCAGTACTTC
size: .; V: TRBV30; J: TRBJ2-3; D: TRBD2; length: 17; CDR3: CAWSAVTSGGGTDTQYF; DNA: TGTGCCTGGAGTGCCGTGACTAGCGGGGGGGGGACAGATACGCAGTATTTT
size: .; V: TRBV13; J: TRBJ2-7; D: .; length: 13; CDR3: CASREMGTYEQYF; DNA: TGTGCCAGCAGAGAAATGGGCACCTACGAGCAGTACTTC
size: once; V: TRBV7-2; J: TRBJ1-2; D: .; length: 12; CDR3: CASSLKGYGYTF; DNA: TGTGCCAGCAGCTTAAAGGGGTATGGCTACACCTTC
size: .; V: TRBV14; J: TRBJ1-4; D: .; length: 17; CDR3: CASSQDLGWGTYEKLFF; DNA: TGTGCCAGCAGCCAAGATCTCGGATGGGGCACCTATGAAAAACTGTTTTTT